This T cell receptor beta chain was captured in a study of T cells in Graves' hyperthyroidism and ophthalmopathy. The study's findings and limits: Clonotypes that were expanded in thyroid above 0.001 mostly appeared in blood too. Before onset, ophthalmopathy was predicted by the model a median around 6.5 months earlier.

Amplification of TCR beta CDR3 regions used RNA as the template. Researchers ran a first-round RT-PCR on the TCR CDR3 using the HTBI primer set. TCRdb processed the multiplex PCR reads anew with MiXCR; each CDR3 protein has one entry. The table has 75,000 to 100,000 distinct CDR3 sequences, 35% to 50% seen once; the top ten hold roughly 10%. Turning to this clonotype: Its antigen is unknown.

V was cut by 3 bases and J by 11 bases, with 13 bases left in between. Germline lookup yields CDR1 SEHNR and CDR2 FQNEAQ (reference sequence). The CDR3 runs 12 residues. It was uncontrolled infection, other autoimmune disease, pregnancy or lactation that excluded patients. The chain joins TRBV7-9 to TRBJ1-2; D ambiguous. This TCR came from a woman aged 25 to 39 with Graves' hyperthyroidism. Sequenced input: peripheral blood or thyroid tissue (not recorded which). The CDR3 sequence: CASSFRTTWYTF. The CDR3 DNA is TGTGCCAGCAGCTTCCGGACTACATGGTACACCTTC.